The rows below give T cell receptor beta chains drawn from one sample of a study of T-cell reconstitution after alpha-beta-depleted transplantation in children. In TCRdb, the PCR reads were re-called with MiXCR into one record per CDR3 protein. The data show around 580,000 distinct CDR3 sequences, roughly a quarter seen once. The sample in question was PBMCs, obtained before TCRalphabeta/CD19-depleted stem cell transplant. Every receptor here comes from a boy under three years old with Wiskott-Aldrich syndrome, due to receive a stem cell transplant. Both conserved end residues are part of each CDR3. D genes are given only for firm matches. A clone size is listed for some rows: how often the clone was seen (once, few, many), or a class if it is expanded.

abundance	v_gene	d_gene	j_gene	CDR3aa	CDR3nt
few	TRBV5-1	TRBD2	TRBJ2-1	CASSLEGLAGRSSYNEQFF	TGCGCCAGCAGCCTAGAGGGACTAGCGGGTCGGAGCTCCTACAATGAGCAGTTCTTC
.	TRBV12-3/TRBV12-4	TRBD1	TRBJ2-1	CASRPRTGDYNEQFF	TGTGCCAGCAGGCCTCGGACAGGGGACTACAATGAGCAGTTCTTC
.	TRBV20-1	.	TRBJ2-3	CSARFGDTQYF	TGCAGTGCTCGTTTTGGAGATACGCAGTATTTT
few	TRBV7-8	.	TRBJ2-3	CASSLGGEADTQYF	TGTGCCAGCAGCTTAGGGGGCGAGGCAGATACGCAGTATTTT
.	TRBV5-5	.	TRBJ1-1	CASSFRTAPDTEAFF	TGTGCCAGCAGCTTTCGTACGGCGCCGGACACTGAAGCTTTCTTT
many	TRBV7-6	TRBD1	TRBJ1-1	CASSLRGRGTEAFF	TGTGCCAGCAGCTTAAGGGGGCGAGGGACTGAAGCTTTCTTT
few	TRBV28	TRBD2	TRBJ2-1	CASRAGLASNEQFF	TGTGCCAGCAGAGCCGGACTAGCCTCGAATGAGCAGTTCTTC
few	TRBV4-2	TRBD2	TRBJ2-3	CASSQTSGGVTDTQYF	TGTGCCAGCAGCCAAACTAGCGGAGGGGTTACAGATACGCAGTATTTT
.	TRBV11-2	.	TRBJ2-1	CASSPRWDEQFF	TGTGCCAGCAGCCCTAGGTGGGATGAGCAGTTCTTC
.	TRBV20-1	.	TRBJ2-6	CSAANSGANVLTF	TGCAGTGCAGCGAACTCTGGGGCCAACGTCCTGACTTTC
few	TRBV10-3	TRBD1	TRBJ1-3	CAISEGQGSGNTIYF	TGTGCCATCAGTGAGGGACAGGGCTCTGGAAACACCATATATTTT
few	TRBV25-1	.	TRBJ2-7	CASSDVWGTEQYF	TGTGCCAGCAGTGATGTTTGGGGTACCGAGCAGTACTTC
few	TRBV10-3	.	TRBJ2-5	CAISESTRQETQYF	TGTGCCATCAGTGAGTCGACTAGACAAGAGACCCAGTACTTC
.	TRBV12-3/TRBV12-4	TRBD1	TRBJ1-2	CASTLRQGIDYGYTF	TGTGCCAGCACCTTGAGACAGGGAATCGACTATGGCTACACCTTC
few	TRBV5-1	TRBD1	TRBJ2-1	CASSIRQGSFNEQFF	TGCGCCAGCAGCATTCGACAGGGTTCCTTCAATGAGCAGTTCTTC
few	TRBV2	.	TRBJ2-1	CASTGGVSSYNEQFF	TGTGCCAGCACGGGCGGGGTCAGCTCCTACAATGAGCAGTTCTTC
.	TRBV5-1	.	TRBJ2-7	CASSLGLDAMQQYF	TGCGCCAGCAGCTTGGGACTAGATGCTATGCAGCAGTACTTC
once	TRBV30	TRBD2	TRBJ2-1	CAWSPTSFYNEQFF	TGTGCCTGGAGCCCGACTAGCTTCTACAATGAGCAGTTCTTC
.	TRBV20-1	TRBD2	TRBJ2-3	CSALTSITDTQYF	TGCAGTGCCCTGACTAGCATCACAGATACGCAGTATTTT
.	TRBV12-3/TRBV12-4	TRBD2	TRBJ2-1	CASSIGLAGGPRGPYNEQFF	TGTGCCAGCAGTATCGGACTAGCGGGAGGTCCCCGTGGGCCCTACAATGAGCAGTTCTTC
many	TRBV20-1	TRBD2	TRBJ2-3	CSAPKAGRADTQYF	TGCAGTGCTCCAAAGGCGGGGAGGGCAGATACGCAGTATTTT
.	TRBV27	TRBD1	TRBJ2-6	CATRPGTGNPGANVLTF	TGTGCCACTCGACCCGGGACAGGGAACCCTGGGGCCAACGTCCTGACTTTC
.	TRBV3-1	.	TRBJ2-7	CASSQEWGPREQYF	TGTGCCAGCAGCCAAGAGTGGGGACCTCGCGAGCAGTACTTC
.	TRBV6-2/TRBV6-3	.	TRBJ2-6	CAASASGANVLTF	TGTGCCGCCAGTGCCTCTGGGGCCAACGTCCTGACTTTC
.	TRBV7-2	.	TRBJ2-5	CASSLRPGREETQYF	TGTGCCAGCAGCTTACGGCCCGGCAGAGAGGAGACCCAGTACTTC
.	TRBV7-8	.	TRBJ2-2	CASSLGKVRGSGELFF	TGTGCCAGCAGCTTAGGGAAGGTCCGGGGCTCCGGGGAGCTGTTTTTT
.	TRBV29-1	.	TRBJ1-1	CSVVQSSTEAFF	TGCAGCGTTGTACAGTCCAGCACTGAAGCTTTCTTT
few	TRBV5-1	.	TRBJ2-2	CASSLVGDPNTGELFF	TGCGCCAGCAGCTTGGTGGGGGACCCGAACACCGGGGAGCTGTTTTTT
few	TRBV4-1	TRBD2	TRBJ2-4	CASSQDRLAGAHIQYF	TGCGCCAGCAGCCAAGATCGACTAGCGGGAGCCCACATTCAGTACTTC
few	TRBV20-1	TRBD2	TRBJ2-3	CSATPTSGRTDTQYF	TGCAGTGCTACGCCCACTAGCGGGCGCACAGATACGCAGTATTTT
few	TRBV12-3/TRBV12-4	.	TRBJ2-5	CASSSVGHQETQYF	TGTGCCAGCAGTTCCGTGGGGCACCAAGAGACCCAGTACTTC
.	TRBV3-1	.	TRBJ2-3	CASSQGLPNTQYF	TGTGCCAGCAGCCAAGGACTGCCTAATACGCAGTATTTT
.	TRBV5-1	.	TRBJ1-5	CASSLEFGRPQHF	TGCGCCAGCAGCTTGGAATTCGGGCGGCCCCAGCATTTT
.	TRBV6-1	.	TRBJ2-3	CASSKQVVSSTVTQYF	TGTGCCAGCAGTAAACAGGTAGTCTCTAGCACAGTTACGCAGTATTTT
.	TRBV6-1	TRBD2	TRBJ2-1	CASCWRDYTYNEQFF	TGTGCCAGCTGCTGGAGGGACTACACCTACAATGAGCAGTTCTTC
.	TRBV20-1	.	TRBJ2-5	CSARDSRLQETQYF	TGCAGTGCTAGAGACTCAAGACTCCAAGAGACCCAGTACTTC
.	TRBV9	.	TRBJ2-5	CASSVGGTWGAETQYF	TGTGCCAGCAGCGTAGGGGGGACGTGGGGAGCAGAGACCCAGTACTTC
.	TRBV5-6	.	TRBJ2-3	CASSLGASGQYF	TGTGCCAGCAGCTTGGGGGCAAGTGGGCAGTATTTT
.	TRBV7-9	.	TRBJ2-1	CASSPSIVRHEQFF	TGTGCCAGCAGCCCAAGTATTGTCCGTCATGAGCAGTTCTTC
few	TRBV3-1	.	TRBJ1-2	CASSQEVLGVGYTF	TGTGCCAGCAGCCAAGAGGTTCTAGGGGTTGGCTACACCTTC
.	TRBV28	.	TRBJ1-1	CASRYSPVSTEAFF	TGTGCCAGCAGATACAGCCCCGTAAGCACTGAAGCTTTCTTT
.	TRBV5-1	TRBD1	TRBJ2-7	CASSSFHSPGTGTAYEQYF	TGCGCCAGCAGCTCTTTCCATTCGCCCGGGACAGGGACGGCCTACGAGCAGTACTTC
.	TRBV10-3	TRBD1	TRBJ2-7	CATITGQGYEQYF	TGTGCCACAATAACTGGACAGGGCTACGAGCAGTACTTC
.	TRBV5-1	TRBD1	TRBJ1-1	CASSGQGARNTEAFF	TGCGCCAGCTCTGGACAGGGGGCGCGGAACACTGAAGCTTTCTTT
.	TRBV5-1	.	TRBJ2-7	CASSLTRERFYEQYF	TGCGCCAGCAGCTTAACGAGGGAGCGATTCTACGAGCAGTACTTC
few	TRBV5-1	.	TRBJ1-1	CASSPGKRVDTEAFF	TGCGCCAGCAGCCCCGGGAAGAGGGTTGACACTGAAGCTTTCTTT
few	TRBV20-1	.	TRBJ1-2	CSASRGQYTGYTF	TGCAGTGCTAGTCGGGGGCAGTATACTGGCTACACCTTC
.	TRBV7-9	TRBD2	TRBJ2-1	CASSSVLAGPYNEQFF	TGTGCCAGCAGCTCGGTACTAGCGGGCCCATACAATGAGCAGTTCTTC